This passage covers 8 T cell receptor beta chains from one sample sequenced in a study of T cell responses to AZD1222 COVID-19 vaccine. Data came from immunoSEQ multiplex PCR; TCRdb stores just in-frame clones and leaves some out. The repertoire holds 75,000 to 100,000 clones, with approximately 90% as singletons. Sequencing was performed on peripheral blood, taken on day 0 of AZD1222 vaccination. These receptors all stem from an adult in good health.

V is TRBV27 and J is TRBJ1-2; 7 positions agree with TRBD1. Germline CDR1 is MNHEY and CDR2 is SMNVEV (reference sequence). The ends lost 5 bases at V and 7 bases at J; junction bases unmatched: 7. CDR3 length: 13 residues. The DNA of the CDR3 is TGTGCCAGCAGTGAACGGGACAGACGTGGCTACACCTTC. Protein sequence: CASSERDRRGYTF.

This clone was observed once. This chain connects TRBV9 to TRBJ1-3, with 9 nucleotides matching TRBD1. The CDR3 totals 17 residues. The trim removed 3 bases at V and 0 bases at J, leaving 7 bases unmatched. CDR1 and CDR2 (germline): SGDLS, YYNGEE. CDR3 in amino acids: CASSGRQGVNSGNTIYF. Here the CDR3 DNA reads TGTGCCAGCAGCGGCAGACAGGGGGTCAACTCTGGAAACACCATATATTTT.

This chain links TRBV4-1 with TRBJ2-5; a possible D gene is TRBD2 (6 bases). Germline V gene lookup returns CDR1 MGHRA and CDR2 YSYEKL. The CDR3 covers 13 residues. Trimming removed 4 bases at V and 5 bases at J, with 11 bases between. The CDR3 coding sequence is TGCGCCAGCAGCCCGCGTGGGGGGGAGACCCAGTACTTC. It encodes CASSPRGGETQYF.

A note on this clone: Other DNA sequences within the sample encode an identical CDR3. The chain carries TRBV7-3 and TRBJ1-5, with D unclear. The ends were cut back, 2 bases at V and 7 bases at J, with 9 bases in the middle. Per germline, CDR1 SGHTA and CDR2 FQGTGA. This CDR3 has 13 residues. The CDR3 here is CASSLRGGQPQHF. CDR3 bases: TGTGCCAGCAGCTTACGGGGAGGACAGCCCCAGCATTTT. The full variable domain, in which reference TRBV7-3 and TRBJ1-5 provide the parts outside the CDR3, is GAGVSQTPSNKVTEKGKYVELRCDPISGHTALYWYRQSLGQGPEFLIYFQGTGAADDSGLPNDRFFAVRPEGSVSTLKIQRTERGDSAVYLCASSLRGGQPQHFGDGTRLSIL.

The genes are TRBV7-9 and TRBJ1-2, with a weak D call TRBD1 (5 bases). CDR3 length: 13 residues. The V gene's germline CDR1 is SEHNR and CDR2 FQNEAQ (reference sequence). V gave up 5 bases and J gave up 5 bases, with 12 bases separating them. CDR3 DNA sequence: TGTGCCAGCAGCCCGCGGCAGGGATATGGCTACACCTTC. Amino acid sequence: CASSPRQGYGYTF.

The chain combines TRBV7-5 with TRBJ2-5; the table calls TRBD2, which could not be checked here. TRBV7-5 is a recognized pseudogene. CDR3 length: 14 residues. This chain's CDR3 is CARSVDGFIETQYF. CDR3 nucleotides: TGTGCCAGAAGCGTAGACGGGTTCATAGAGACCCAGTACTTC.

The V call is TRBV6-5, the J call TRBJ2-3, with 7 bases identical to TRBD2. The germline V gene encodes CDR1 MNHEY and CDR2 SVGAGI. The CDR3 length is 15 residues. The junction had 12 bases not matched to a gene; V was cut back by 7 bases and J by 5 bases. The CDR3 region is CASTRPPASGDTQYF. CDR3 bases: TGTGCCAGCACCCGACCCCCGGCTAGCGGAGATACGCAGTATTTT.

This clone turned up a few times. V and J are TRBV28 and TRBJ1-5; 8 nucleotides line up with TRBD1. The germline V gene encodes CDR1 MDHEN and CDR2 SYDVKM. V dropped 8 bases and J dropped 2; count of bases not matched to a gene: 5. This CDR3 is 14 amino acids long. In DNA, the CDR3 is TGTGCCAGCCACGGACAGGGTCGCAATCAGCCCCAGCATTTT. Protein: CASHGQGRNQPQHF.